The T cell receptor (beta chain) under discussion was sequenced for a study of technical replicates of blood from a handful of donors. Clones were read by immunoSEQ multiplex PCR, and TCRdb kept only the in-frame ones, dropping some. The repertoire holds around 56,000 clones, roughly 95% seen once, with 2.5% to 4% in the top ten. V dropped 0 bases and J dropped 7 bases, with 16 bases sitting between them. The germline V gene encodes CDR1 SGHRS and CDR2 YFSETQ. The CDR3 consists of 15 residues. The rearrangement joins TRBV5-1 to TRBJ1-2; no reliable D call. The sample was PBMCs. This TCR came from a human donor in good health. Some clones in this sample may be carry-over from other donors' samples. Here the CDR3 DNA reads TGCGCCAGCAGCTTGGAACGGGGAGGCTCATCTGGCTACACCTTC. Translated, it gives CASSLERGGSSGYTF.